Below, 18 T cell receptor beta chains from the same sample are listed, as sequenced in a study of CD8 T cells in Susac syndrome. Random-hexamer reverse transcription was applied to about 0.45 to 1 ug RNA. TCRdb recomputed calls from the immunoSEQ multiplex PCR reads with MiXCR, one row per CDR3 protein. Among approximately 140,000 distinct CDR3 sequences, 75% to 90% were seen once, and the ten largest hold roughly 0.53%. The source material was CD8+ T cells from PBMCs. These receptors all stem from a human donor with multiple sclerosis.

The V gene is TRBV12-5, the J gene TRBJ1-5, with 7 bases aligning to TRBD1. Germline V gene sequence: CDR1 LGHNT, CDR2 FRNRAP. Trimming took 1 base from V and 4 from J; bases not matched to a gene: 7. The CDR3 extends over 16 amino acids. The CDR3 region is CASGLGSGGLNQPQHF. For the CDR3, the DNA is TGTGCTAGTGGTTTGGGATCAGGGGGTTTAAATCAGCCCCAGCATTTT.

The rearrangement uses TRBV7-2 and TRBJ2-1; TRBD2 agrees at 8 bases. CDR1 and CDR2 from the germline V gene are SGHTA and FQGNSA. This CDR3 contains 15 residues. The V segment lost 1 base and the J segment 5 bases; nucleotides outside the gene matches: 4. Here the CDR3 reads CASSLEGLGHNEQFF. The CDR3 bases are TGTGCCAGCAGCTTAGAGGGACTAGGGCACAATGAGCAGTTCTTC.

The chain links TRBV7-9 to TRBJ2-6, with 7 positions matching TRBD1. The CDR3 covers 16 residues. J lost 4 bases, V lost 4 bases, and 7 bases had no gene match. The germline V gene encodes CDR1 SEHNR and CDR2 FQNEAQ (reference sequence). CDR3 in DNA: TGTGCCAGCAGCTCCTCGGGACAGCGAGGGGCCAACGTCCTGACTTTC. As protein: CASSSSGQRGANVLTF. The full variable domain, with the rest looked up from reference TRBV7-9 and TRBJ2-6, is DTGVSQNPRHKITKRGQNVTFRCDPISEHNRLYWYRQTLGQGPEFLTYFQNEAQLEKSRLLSDRFSAERPKGSFSTLEIQRTEQGDSAMYLCASSSSGQRGANVLTFGAGSRLTVL.

The V call is TRBV7-9, the J call TRBJ2-2, with TRBD1 matching 7 bases. Looked up from germline, CDR1 is SEHNR and CDR2 is FQNEAQ (reference sequence). The trim removed 5 bases at V and 5 bases at J, leaving 11 bases unmatched. There are 16 residues in the CDR3. CDR3 region: CASSDTHRGPTGELFF. DNA of the CDR3: TGTGCCAGCAGCGACACTCACAGGGGCCCTACCGGGGAGCTGTTTTTT.

CDR3 sequence (DNA): TGTGCCAGCAGCCCGGGAGCCCTGGGATACGAGCAGTACTTC. Translated: CASSPGALGYEQYF. The chain couples TRBV7-2 to TRBJ2-7; D is possibly TRBD2 (6 bases). CDR1 SGHTA and CDR2 FQGNSA come from the germline V gene. CDR3 length: 14 amino acids. Trimming pared 5 bases from V and 4 bases from J, leaving 15 bases between.

V gene TRBV7-9 combines with J gene TRBJ2-1, with unresolved D. Germline V lookup: CDR1 SEHNR, CDR2 FQNEAQ (reference sequence). This CDR3 region has 16 residues. Trimming took 6 bases from V and 5 from J, leaving 20 bases between them. CDR3 region: CASRTPVAGVDNEQFF. The DNA for the CDR3 is TGTGCCAGCAGGACTCCCGTAGCAGGAGTGGACAATGAGCAGTTCTTC. Drawing the rest from reference TRBV7-9 and TRBJ2-1, the complete variable domain is DTGVSQNPRHKITKRGQNVTFRCDPISEHNRLYWYRQTLGQGPEFLTYFQNEAQLEKSRLLSDRFSAERPKGSFSTLEIQRTEQGDSAMYLCASRTPVAGVDNEQFFGPGTRLTVL.

V usage is TRBV3-1 and J usage is TRBJ1-2, with TRBD1 matching 8 bases. Germline CDR1 is LGHDT and CDR2 is YNNKEL (reference sequence). The V segment lost 4 bases and the J segment 4 bases; nucleotides outside the gene matches: 11. The CDR3 has 16 amino acids. CDR3 sequence: CASSRGRQGMFYGYTF. In nucleotides, the CDR3 is TGTGCCAGCAGCCGCGGTCGACAGGGGATGTTCTATGGCTACACCTTC.

The chain uses TRBV7-9 and TRBJ1-1; D remains ambiguous. The CDR3 consists of 13 residues. Between the trimmed V and J ends, which lost 4 bases and 6 bases, there was a span of 12 bases. Germline V lookup: CDR1 SEHNR, CDR2 FQNEAQ (reference sequence). The CDR3, as DNA: TGTGCCAGCAGCTCCCCGTATGGGCCTGAAGCTTTCTTT. Its translation: CASSSPYGPEAFF.

The chain employs TRBV5-4 and TRBJ1-1; D unresolved. V was trimmed by 0 bases and J by 4 bases, leaving 7 bases between them. There are 13 residues in the CDR3. Germline V CDR1 and CDR2: SGHNT, YYREEE (reference sequence). This CDR3 reads CASSLEAATEAFF. DNA of the CDR3: TGTGCCAGCAGCTTGGAGGCAGCCACTGAAGCTTTCTTT.

The chain uses TRBV14 and TRBJ1-1; D unclear. Germline V gene data show CDR1 as SGHDN and CDR2 as FVKESK. CDR3 length equals 13 residues. Trimming took 1 base from V and 7 from J, leaving 10 bases between them. The CDR3: CASSQGSSLEAFF. Here the CDR3 DNA reads TGTGCCAGCAGCCAAGGCAGCAGCCTTGAAGCTTTCTTT.

This clonotype has more than one count but fewer than ten. The rearrangement joins TRBV25-1 to TRBJ2-1, with TRBD2 matching over 9 bases. Looked up from germline, CDR1 is MGHDK and CDR2 is SYGVNS. This CDR3 is 17 amino acids long. With 1 base clipped from V and 6 bases from J, the junction kept 10 bases outside the gene matches. The CDR3 nucleotides are TGTGCCAGCAGTGAATCCGTCTTAGCGGGAGATCCCAATGAGCAGTTCTTC. As protein: CASSESVLAGDPNEQFF.

V gene TRBV19 combines with J gene TRBJ2-1, with 7 bases identical to TRBD2. The germline V gene encodes CDR1 LNHDA and CDR2 SQIVND (reference sequence). The CDR3 has 16 amino acids. The junction had 9 bases not matched to a gene; V was cut back by 1 base and J by 6 bases. In DNA, the CDR3 is TGTGCCAGTAGTATAGGGGCGGGAGTGCCCCTCAATGAGCAGTTCTTC. Its translation: CASSIGAGVPLNEQFF.

The chain's CDR3 is CASSLSLHYGYTF. CDR3 sequence (DNA): TGTGCCAGCAGCCTTTCCTTGCACTATGGCTACACCTTC. This rearrangement joins TRBV25-1 to TRBJ1-2, with D unclear. This CDR3 region has 13 residues. The V end was cut by 6 bases, the J end by 3 bases, with 11 bases between. Germline assignment: CDR1 MGHDK and CDR2 SYGVNS.

This chain uses TRBV19 with TRBJ2-1; 7 bases are shared with TRBD2. Germline V lookup: CDR1 LNHDA, CDR2 SQIVND (reference sequence). V dropped 8 bases and J dropped 5; count of bases not matched to a gene: 9. CDR3 length equals 14 residues. For the CDR3, the DNA is TGTGCCAGTGGGTGGGGCGGGGGTAACAATGAGCAGTTCTTC. Protein sequence: CASGWGGGNNEQFF. Filled out from reference TRBV19 and TRBJ2-1, the complete variable domain reads DGGITQSPKYLFRKEGQNVTLSCEQNLNHDAMYWYRQDPGQGLRLIYYSQIVNDFQKGDIAEGYSVSREKKESFPLTVTSAQKNPTAFYLCASGWGGGNNEQFFGPGTRLTVL.

This chain joins TRBV13 and TRBJ2-7, with 7 bases fitting TRBD1. The CDR3 spans 14 residues. CDR1 PRHDT and CDR2 FYEKMQ come from the germline V gene (reference sequence). The ends lost 3 bases at V and 6 bases at J; junction bases unmatched: 8. As DNA, the CDR3 is TGTGCCAGCAGCTTTGAGGGGGCCCAAGGCGAGCAGTACGTC. It is translated as CASSFEGAQGEQYV.

In regard to this clonotype: Relative to the germline gene, one junction end is altered; a read error may explain this. The chain recombines TRBV11-2 with TRBJ2-3; 9 bases agree with TRBD2. The CDR3 extends over 16 amino acids. The germline gives CDR1 SGHAT, CDR2 FQNNGV. CDR3: CASSSHAGGFKRYAVF. CDR3 DNA: TGTGCCAGCAGCTCTCACGCGGGAGGGTTCAAGAGATACGCAGTATTT.

The DNA for the CDR3 is TGCGCCAGCAGCCCCTCCGGAGGACTCGAGCAGTACTTC. Protein product: CASSPSGGLEQYF. The chain carries TRBV4-1 and TRBJ2-7; D might be TRBD2 (5 bases). Trimming shortened V by 4 bases and J by 6 bases, and 13 bases separated the two germline ends. Germline CDR1 and CDR2: MGHRA and YSYEKL. CDR3 length: 13 residues.

J is TRBJ2-1 and V is TRBV30; D is unclear. V dropped 1 base and J dropped 9 bases, with 7 bases sitting between them. This CDR3 comprises 11 residues. Germline V lookup: CDR1 GTSNPN, CDR2 SVGIG (reference sequence). CDR3 nucleotides: TGTGCCTGGAGTGGCACCTCTGAGCAGTTCTTC. This codes for CAWSGTSEQFF.